The 12 T cell receptor beta chains presented below share a single source sample, sequenced in a study of blood T cell repertoires in COVID-19. Using immunoSEQ multiplex PCR, the repertoire was profiled, and TCRdb retains in-frame clones only, with some absent. Of 200,000 to 300,000 clones in the sample, about four fifths are singletons; the top ten hold 6.5% to 8.5%. The sample was peripheral blood. The receptor set was obtained from a woman over 75 with COVID-19, enrolled during active disease.

The chain employs TRBV5-1 and TRBJ2-2; tentative D call: TRBD2 (5 bases). CDR3 length equals 14 residues. The germline gives CDR1 SGHRS, CDR2 YFSETQ. Trimming pared 7 bases from V and 7 bases from J, leaving 17 bases between. The CDR3 coding sequence is TGCGCCAGCTGCGGGCGGACGGAGTACGGGGAGCTGTTTTTT. As protein: CASCGRTEYGELFF.

The genes are TRBV24-1 and TRBJ1-5; D ambiguous. Germline-derived CDR1 and CDR2 are KGHDR and SFDVKD. V was cut by 3 bases and J by 2 bases, with 7 bases left in between. The CDR3 consists of 14 residues. The CDR3 DNA sequence: TGTGCCACCAGTGATGGCGGGGGCAATCAGCCCCAGCATTTT. Translated: CATSDGGGNQPQHF.

The chain uses TRBV9 and TRBJ2-7, with TRBD2 matching 9 bases. Germline V lookup: CDR1 SGDLS, CDR2 YYNGEE. The CDR3 extends over 15 amino acids. The trim removed 4 bases at V and 2 bases at J, leaving 7 bases unmatched. In nucleotides, the CDR3 is TGTGCCAGCAGCCCCGGACTAGCGCCTACCTACGAGCAGTACTTC. Protein sequence: CASSPGLAPTYEQYF.

The chain links TRBV24-1 to TRBJ2-5; TRBD1 aligns across 9 bases. This CDR3 spans 15 amino acids. Germline V gene data show CDR1 as KGHDR and CDR2 as SFDVKD. V dropped 2 bases and J dropped 4; count of bases not matched to a gene: 4. For the CDR3, the DNA is TGTGCCACCAGTGATTCTCACAGGGGGCGAGAGACCCAGTACTTC. It yields the protein CATSDSHRGRETQYF.

The table lists this clone with a few counts. This chain connects TRBV18 to TRBJ1-1; 8 positions match TRBD1. This CDR3 is built from 14 residues. Germline assignment: CDR1 KGHSH and CDR2 LQKENI. V shed 7 bases, J shed 2 bases, and the junction held 6 bases outside the gene matches. The CDR3 spells CASFQGQGNTEAFF. The CDR3 region has the DNA TGTGCCAGCTTCCAAGGACAGGGAAACACTGAAGCTTTCTTT.

This rearrangement joins TRBV5-1 to TRBJ2-7; D might be TRBD1 (6 bases). The germline V gene has CDR1 SGHRS and CDR2 YFSETQ. This CDR3 region has 15 residues. With 2 bases removed from V and 2 bases from J, the gap between germline ends came to 14 bases. CDR3 DNA sequence: TGCGCCAGCAGCTTTCCGGGACAATCTACCTACGAGCAGTACTTC. Encoded protein: CASSFPGQSTYEQYF.

The chain recombines TRBV7-9 with TRBJ1-5, with TRBD1 matching over 7 bases. Germline V lookup: CDR1 SEHNR, CDR2 FQNEAQ (reference sequence). With 5 bases clipped from V and 4 bases from J, the junction kept 5 bases outside the gene matches. The length of the CDR3 is 14 residues. The CDR3 DNA reads as TGTGCCAGCAGCCCCGACAGGGCGAATCAGCCCCAGCATTTT. This encodes CASSPDRANQPQHF.

The rearrangement uses TRBV9 and TRBJ1-2; the match to TRBD1 covers 9 bases. The ends lost 4 bases at V and 6 bases at J; junction bases unmatched: 7. Germline V gives CDR1 SGDLS, CDR2 YYNGEE. There are 14 residues in the CDR3. In nucleotides, the CDR3 is TGTGCCAGCAGCCCCCCCGGGACAGGGCATGGCTACACCTTC. Protein: CASSPPGTGHGYTF.

This chain joins TRBV7-2 and TRBJ1-5; no definite D call. V was trimmed by 1 base and J by 4 bases, leaving 8 bases between them. CDR1 SGHTA and CDR2 FQGNSA come from the germline V gene. The CDR3 loop spans 14 amino acids. In DNA form, the CDR3 reads TGTGCCAGCAGCTTAGAATCAGTTAATCAGCCCCAGCATTTT. As protein: CASSLESVNQPQHF. Variable domain in full (rest from reference TRBV7-2 and TRBJ1-5): GAGVSQSPSNKVTEKGKDVELRCDPISGHTALYWYRQSLGQGLEFLIYFQGNSAPDKSGLPSDRFSAERTGGSVSTLTIQRTQQEDSAVYLCASSLESVNQPQHFGDGTRLSIL.

This clone appeared a single time. V gene TRBV30 combines with J gene TRBJ2-3; 8 bases align to TRBD2. Germline loops: CDR1 GTSNPN, CDR2 SVGIG (reference sequence). The CDR3 spans 15 residues. V trimming: 4 bases; J trimming: 2 bases; junction bases outside the gene matches: 8. CDR3 bases: TGTGCCTGGAATAACGGGAGGGCTAACACAGATACGCAGTATTTT. It yields the protein CAWNNGRANTDTQYF.

This clone came up a few times. The rearrangement joins TRBV6-5 to TRBJ2-2; TRBD1 aligns across 9 bases. Unmatched junction bases numbered 7, after V lost 10 bases and J lost 7 bases. The V gene's germline CDR1 is MNHEY and CDR2 SVGAGI. CDR3 length equals 13 residues. The CDR3 region is CANGQGHSGELFF. The CDR3 region has the DNA TGTGCCAACGGACAGGGGCATAGCGGGGAGCTGTTTTTT.

CDR3 residues: CATSDLDRAGANVLTF. The DNA for the CDR3 is TGTGCCACCAGTGACCTGGACAGGGCTGGGGCCAACGTCCTGACTTTC. This chain uses TRBV24-1 with TRBJ2-6, with 8 bases aligning to TRBD1. Germline V gene sequence: CDR1 KGHDR, CDR2 SFDVKD. With V trimmed by 4 bases and J by 2 bases, 3 bases remained unmatched. The CDR3 totals 16 residues.